The 10 T cell receptor beta chains below come from one sample, sequenced in a study of CD8+ T cells in alopecia areata. Treatment: oral pan-JAK inhibitor, 5-10 mg twice daily. As the sequencing template, cDNA was produced by extracting RNA and reverse transcribing it. Clones were read by immunoSEQ multiplex PCR, and TCRdb kept only the in-frame ones, dropping some. The profile shows over 250,000 clones, 60% of them singletons. Here the sequenced sample was CD4+ T cells sorted from blood, taken at week 52, from a patient treated with tofacitinib. All receptors come from a human donor with alopecia areata.

The chain links TRBV30 to TRBJ2-5; D remains unclear. Germline V gives CDR1 GTSNPN, CDR2 SVGIG (reference sequence). The CDR3 totals 12 residues. V lost 0 bases and J lost 7, with 9 bases in between. In nucleotides, the CDR3 is TGTGCCTGGAGTGTACGGGTAGGGACCCAGTACTTC. It is translated as CAWSVRVGTQYF.

The genes are TRBV6-5 and TRBJ2-5; TRBD2 matches 7 bases. Trimming cost V 5 bases and J 5 bases; bases outside gene matches: 5. This CDR3 contains 13 residues. Germline lookup yields CDR1 MNHEY and CDR2 SVGAGI. In nucleotides, the CDR3 is TGTGCCAGCAGTGCGGGGGTGTGGGAGACCCAGTACTTC. Amino acids: CASSAGVWETQYF.

The rearrangement links TRBV5-5 to TRBJ1-1; TRBD1 matches 10 bases. CDR3 size: 15 residues. Losses at the gene ends were 4 bases for V and 10 bases for J; bases not matched to a gene: 13. Germline V gives CDR1 SGHKS, CDR2 YYEKEE (reference sequence). The CDR3 sequence: CASSPMIRTGGSAFF. CDR3 sequence (DNA): TGTGCCAGCAGCCCGATGATTAGGACAGGGGGTTCAGCTTTCTTT.

The chain couples TRBV30 to TRBJ1-5; 7 bases align to TRBD1. Germline trimming cut 5 bases from V and 0 bases from J; bases unmatched to any gene: 7. This CDR3 contains 15 residues. CDR1 is GTSNPN and CDR2 is SVGIG in the germline V gene (reference sequence). In DNA, the CDR3 is TGTGCCTGGGATACAGGGGCGTATAGCAATCAGCCCCAGCATTTT. Translated, it gives CAWDTGAYSNQPQHF.

The chain links TRBV10-3 to TRBJ2-1; no clear D. The V and J ends lost 7 bases and 6 bases respectively, with 13 bases between them. This CDR3 comprises 13 residues. Germline V CDR1 and CDR2: ENHRY, SYGVKD. The CDR3 region has the DNA TGTGCCATCAAATCCCGACAAGTCAATGAGCAGTTCTTC. Its protein product is CAIKSRQVNEQFF.

The DNA of the CDR3 is TGTGCCTTTCGAATAGCGGGGGGGACAGATACGCAGTATTTT. This gives the protein CAFRIAGGTDTQYF. The chain is built from TRBV30 and TRBJ2-3; TRBD2 aligns across 11 bases. The V and J ends lost 7 bases and 3 bases, in that order; junction bases with no gene match: 6. Germline V CDR1 and CDR2: GTSNPN, SVGIG (reference sequence). The CDR3 covers 14 residues.

V and J are TRBV30 and TRBJ1-4; no definite D call. The CDR3 runs to 14 residues. V dropped 3 bases and J dropped 8 bases, with 16 bases sitting between them. Germline CDR1 GTSNPN, CDR2 SVGIG (reference sequence). The CDR3 loop reads CAWRRTEAREKLFF. The CDR3 DNA reads as TGTGCCTGGAGGCGGACGGAGGCGCGGGAAAAACTGTTTTTT.

This clone has just a few counts. This chain connects TRBV27 to TRBJ2-1; TRBD2 matches at 9 bases. CDR1 MNHEY and CDR2 SMNVEV come from the germline V gene (reference sequence). The CDR3 is 16 amino acids. The junction had 12 bases not matched to a gene; V was cut back by 5 bases and J by 7 bases. The CDR3 nucleotides read TGTGCCAGCAGTCGTTCCGGCGGGGGGGCCGGGAATGAGCAGTTCTTC. Translating it yields CASSRSGGGAGNEQFF.

The chain employs TRBV14 and TRBJ2-3; no firm D call. Between the trimmed V and J ends, which lost 0 bases and 5 bases, there was a span of 6 bases. Germline CDR1 and CDR2: SGHDN and FVKESK. The CDR3 has 13 residues. For the CDR3, the DNA is TGTGCCAGCAGCCAAGATGTTGGAGATACGCAGTATTTT. It is translated as CASSQDVGDTQYF. Drawing the rest from reference TRBV14 and TRBJ2-3, the complete variable domain is EAGVTQFPSHSVIEKGQTVTLRCDPISGHDNLYWYRRVMGKEIKFLLHFVKESKQDESGMPNNRFLAERTGGTYSTLKVQPAELEDSGVYFCASSQDVGDTQYFGPGTRLTVL.

The chain is built from TRBV5-4 and TRBJ2-5; 8 nucleotides match TRBD2. V lost 3 bases, J lost 2 bases, and 9 bases stayed unmatched. Germline assignment: CDR1 SGHNT and CDR2 YYREEE (reference sequence). This CDR3 contains 16 residues. CDR3: CASSSGLAVTQETQYF. CDR3 DNA sequence: TGTGCCAGCAGCTCAGGACTAGCCGTCACTCAAGAGACCCAGTACTTC. Complete variable domain (other parts from reference TRBV5-4 and TRBJ2-5): ETGVTQSPTHLIKTRGQQVTLRCSSQSGHNTVSWYQQALGQGPQFIFQYYREEENGRGNFPPRFSGLQFPNYSSELNVNALELDDSALYLCASSSGLAVTQETQYFGPGTRLLVL.